This T cell receptor (beta chain) was sequenced during a study of cytomegalovirus exposure and HLA in healthy donors. Vbeta (60) and Jbeta (13) primers were used in the PCR. The assay was immunoSEQ multiplex PCR, and TCRdb's table has in-frame clones only and misses some. Of under 200,000 clones in the sample, over 75% are singletons; the top ten hold around 2%. A remark on this clone: Its specificity is unknown.

Trimming removed 6 bases from V and 6 bases from J; junction bases left unmatched: 5. CDR1 MNHEY and CDR2 SVGAGI come from the germline V gene. The length of the CDR3 is 13 residues. General study points: Other equally common chains were less clonally expanded than HLA-associated TCR beta chains, a later analysis showed.

J is TRBJ1-3 and V is TRBV6-5; 7 bases align to TRBD1. Sequencing was carried out using PBMCs. The source of this sequence is a human donor in good health. The CDR3 sequence is CASRRDSLNTIYF. For the CDR3, the DNA is TGTGCCAGCAGAAGGGACAGCTTAAACACCATATATTTT.